This entry is about one T cell receptor (beta chain). Its antigen specificity is not known. Base qualities are not recorded, but no much larger clone differs from it by a single base. The data belong to a study of shared clonotypes between healthy human individuals (dated by TCRdb to 2018 to 2020). Regarding the study in general: A few men and a couple of women, aged 18 to 49 years, made up the cohort. For each donor, three plates each were used for CD4 naive and CD4 memory, two plates were used for CD8 naive, and one plate was used for CD8 memory. The study deeply sequenced blood TCR repertoires of several healthy adults to estimate repertoire size and the extent of clonotype sharing between individuals. To increase sequencing depth and limit assay-specific biases, different laboratories used diverse techniques to prepare libraries and sequence TCR repertoires. Leukapheresis yielded between about 0.85 and 9.5 billion PBMCs per donor.

The V end loses 5 bases and the J end loses 6 bases, and a stretch of 14 bases separates them. The germline V gene sets CDR1 to MDHEN and CDR2 to SYDVKM. Counted from cysteine to phenylalanine, this CDR3 has 13 amino acids. Of all the DNA, just the CDR3 is kept, 39 bases in frame from base 1. The donors were healthy, HIV-negative adults who had no recently reported acute infections or vaccinations. All donors were Caucasian adults living in Nashville, Tennessee, USA. CD4+ T cells were enriched through magnetic negative selection, after which naive cells were positively selected on CD45RA and the remaining negative fraction served as the memory subset. After blood collection by leukapheresis, PBMCs were isolated using Ficoll-Histopaque density gradient centrifugation and then cryopreserved in the vapor phase of liquid nitrogen. Purity and quantity of every magnetically sorted T cell population were checked by analytical flow cytometry. Each sorted fraction had its genomic DNA isolated and then quantified by UV absorbance on a Nanodrop 2000c.

TCR CDR3 regions were amplified from genomic DNA by multiplex PCR using the deep immunoSEQ assay. Extracted genomic DNA from each cell subset was spread evenly across all wells of several immunoSEQ 96-well plates, with each plate serving as a replicate. For sorted subsets, each replicate PCR was loaded with about 0.2 ug genomic DNA, equivalent to some 31,000 T cell genomes. Purified libraries were measured with a Qubit 3.0 fluorometer, size-checked on a Bioanalyzer 2100, and measured again with the KAPA Library Quantification kit. Every immunoSEQ 96-well plate was sequenced on a separate single-read 150-cycle Illumina NextSeq 550 flow cell. On the study's bioinformatics: Because the immunoSEQ output included only junctional sequences and no quality scores, the filtering could not be the same as the filtering used for full-length reads. To assign V/J genes and CDR3, sequences were annotated using PyIR, a Python wrapper for IgBLAST v1.9, with IMGT germline references. Reads were filtered out if the reads had weak V/J assignments (E-value above 1e-6), no CDR3, stop codons, out-of-frame junctions, or ambiguous translated residues. A V3J clonotype was defined by an identical inferred V gene, J gene, and CDR3 amino acid sequence. To compute the percentage overlap between repertoires, the number of shared unique clonotypes was divided by the size of the smaller repertoire. Repertoire richness was assessed with RTK rarefaction, the Chao1 estimator, and Recon v2.1 estimates of unobserved clonotypes. For all TCRbeta clonotypes obtained by the gDNA method from a few donors, generation probabilities were computed with OLGA. The table comes from immuneACCESS by way of TCRdb, which keeps in-frame sequences with V and J called. Part of the clones is missing from these tables; in studies checked, under half for an unresolved V gene and the rest for unknown reasons. D and trimming were read from the DNA, whereas the V and J calls and clone size are those reported in that table. This sample is represented by about 1.5 million clones; approximately 98% of them were singletons. The ten largest clones add up to roughly 0.4% of the sample.

On the study overall, not on this receptor specifically: Larger estimated clonotype richness was generally found for naive subsets than for memory subsets. Clonotypes shared by all four sorted-subset donors showed higher generation probabilities than non-shared clonotypes. Pairwise subsampling led to the expectation that sequencing depth would affect the degree of clonotype sharing among donors. The genetic and exposure-history diversity represented was limited by the small number of donors. Sampling was limited to blood, and TCR repertoires in tissue likely differ from TCR repertoires in blood. Even with the large sequencing depth, rarefaction of the sorted-subset datasets indicated that sequencing was incomplete. When four donors were compared, the shared fraction of clonotypes was about 5% for naive CD4, approximately 3.3% for naive CD8, more than 2% for memory CD4, and roughly 0.43% for memory CD8.

The TCR was taken from a man between 25 and 39 years old in good health. The chain is made from TRBV28 and TRBJ2-7; possibly the D gene is TRBD1, per 5 matching bases. Sequenced material: naive CD4+ T cells sorted from blood. This specimen's cell subset or site label, interpreted: CD45RA+ positively selected. The CDR3 corresponds to CASSGAFLVEQYF. DNA sequence: TGTGCCAGCAGTGGGGCGTTCCTAGTCGAGCAGTACTTC. Outside the CDR3, residues come from the reference TRBV28 and TRBJ2-7 proteins, so the full variable domain is: DVKVTQSSRYLVKRTGEKVFLECVQDMDHENMFWYRQDPGLGLRLIYFSYDVKMKEKGDIPEGYSVSREKKERFSLILESASTNQTSMYLCASSGAFLVEQYFGPGTRLTVT.